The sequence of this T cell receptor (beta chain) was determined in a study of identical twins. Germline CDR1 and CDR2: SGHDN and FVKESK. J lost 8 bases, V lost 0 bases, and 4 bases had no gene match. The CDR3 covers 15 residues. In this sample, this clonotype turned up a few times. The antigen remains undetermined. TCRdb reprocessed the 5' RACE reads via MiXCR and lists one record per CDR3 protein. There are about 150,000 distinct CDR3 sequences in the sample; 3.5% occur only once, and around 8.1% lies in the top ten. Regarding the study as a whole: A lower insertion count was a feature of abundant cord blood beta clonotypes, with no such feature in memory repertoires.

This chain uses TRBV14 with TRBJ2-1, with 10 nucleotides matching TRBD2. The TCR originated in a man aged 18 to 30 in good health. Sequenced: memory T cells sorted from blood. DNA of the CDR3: TGTGCCAGCAGCCAAGATACTAGCGGGATCGATGAGCAGTTCTTC. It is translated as CASSQDTSGIDEQFF.